The rows below give T cell receptor beta chains drawn from one sample of a study of cytomegalovirus exposure and HLA in healthy donors. Generated by immunoSEQ multiplex PCR, the TCRdb table keeps only in-frame clones and is missing some. The table lists about 190,000 clones, 80% of them singletons. The sample comprised PBMCs. All receptors derive from a man aged 40-55 years in good health and CMV-seropositive. Both conserved end residues are part of each CDR3. Fields, in order: V gene, J gene, clone size, D gene, CDR3 protein, CDR3 DNA. The D gene is left open where the match is weak. The listing skips clone size in some rows; elsewhere it reads once, few, many or a size class.

V gene: TRBV5-1
J gene: TRBJ2-7
clone size: -
D gene: TRBD1
CDR3 protein: CASSRGDRSSYEQYF
CDR3 DNA: TGCGCCAGCAGCAGGGGGGACAGGTCTTCCTACGAGCAGTACTTC

V gene: TRBV5-1
J gene: TRBJ2-2
clone size: -
D gene: -
CDR3 protein: CASSQDTYTGELFF
CDR3 DNA: TGCGCCAGCAGCCAAGACACCTACACCGGGGAGCTGTTTTTT

V gene: TRBV19
J gene: TRBJ2-5
clone size: -
D gene: TRBD2
CDR3 protein: CASSIVAGGQETQYF
CDR3 DNA: TGTGCCAGTAGTATAGTAGCGGGGGGGCAAGAGACCCAGTACTTC

V gene: TRBV14
J gene: TRBJ2-1
clone size: -
D gene: -
CDR3 protein: CASSSRTGRGIEQFF
CDR3 DNA: TGTGCCAGCAGCTCCAGGACAGGGAGGGGTATTGAGCAGTTCTTC

V gene: TRBV4-3
J gene: TRBJ1-1
clone size: -
D gene: -
CDR3 protein: CASSQDGGSGNTEAFF
CDR3 DNA: TGCGCCAGCAGCCAAGACGGGGGGTCAGGGAACACTGAAGCTTTCTTT

V gene: TRBV7-3
J gene: TRBJ1-1
clone size: -
D gene: -
CDR3 protein: CASSLTPTGRPTEAFF
CDR3 DNA: TGTGCCAGCAGCTTAACACCGACAGGTAGGCCCACTGAAGCTTTCTTT

V gene: TRBV4-3
J gene: TRBJ1-3
clone size: -
D gene: TRBD1
CDR3 protein: CASSQETGGLQNTIYF
CDR3 DNA: TGCGCCAGCAGCCAAGAAACAGGGGGCCTACAAAACACCATATATTTT

V gene: TRBV7-9
J gene: TRBJ2-3
clone size: -
D gene: -
CDR3 protein: CASSFEGRTDTQYF
CDR3 DNA: TGTGCCAGCAGCTTCGAGGGGAGGACAGATACGCAGTATTTT

V gene: TRBV13
J gene: TRBJ1-5
clone size: -
D gene: TRBD1
CDR3 protein: CASSFERGQGQPQHF
CDR3 DNA: TGTGCCAGCAGCTTTGAAAGGGGGCAGGGTCAGCCCCAGCATTTT

V gene: TRBV19
J gene: TRBJ2-5
clone size: -
D gene: TRBD2
CDR3 protein: CASSIGPGGETQYF
CDR3 DNA: TGTGCCAGTAGTATCGGACCGGGGGGAGAGACCCAGTACTTC

V gene: TRBV7-2
J gene: TRBJ2-7
clone size: -
D gene: TRBD2
CDR3 protein: CASSSGLAYEQYF
CDR3 DNA: TGTGCCAGCAGCTCCGGACTAGCTTACGAGCAGTACTTC

V gene: TRBV11-3
J gene: TRBJ2-1
clone size: -
D gene: -
CDR3 protein: CASSSSGGTRYNEQFF
CDR3 DNA: TGTGCCAGCAGCTCATCAGGGGGGACAAGATACAATGAGCAGTTCTTC

V gene: TRBV19
J gene: TRBJ1-1
clone size: -
D gene: TRBD1
CDR3 protein: CASSTNRGDTEAFF
CDR3 DNA: TGTGCCAGTAGTACCAACAGGGGGGACACTGAAGCTTTCTTT

V gene: TRBV2
J gene: TRBJ1-1
clone size: -
D gene: TRBD1
CDR3 protein: CASSEDRGTEAFF
CDR3 DNA: TGTGCCAGCAGTGAAGACAGGGGTACTGAAGCTTTCTTT

V gene: TRBV29-1
J gene: TRBJ2-7
clone size: -
D gene: -
CDR3 protein: CSFRRGYEQYF
CDR3 DNA: TGCAGCTTCCGTCGAGGTTACGAGCAGTACTTC

V gene: TRBV13
J gene: TRBJ2-5
clone size: few
D gene: TRBD2
CDR3 protein: CASSLEGTSGWETQYF
CDR3 DNA: TGTGCCAGCAGCTTAGAGGGGACTAGCGGTTGGGAGACCCAGTACTTC

V gene: TRBV7-2
J gene: TRBJ1-1
clone size: -
D gene: TRBD1
CDR3 protein: CASSLGDRGPNTEAFF
CDR3 DNA: TGTGCCAGCAGCTTAGGGGACAGGGGGCCGAACACTGAAGCTTTCTTT

V gene: TRBV7-8
J gene: TRBJ2-7
clone size: -
D gene: TRBD2
CDR3 protein: CASSLAPSGAFSYEQYF
CDR3 DNA: TGTGCCAGCAGCTTAGCCCCTAGCGGGGCGTTCTCCTACGAGCAGTACTTC

V gene: TRBV5-1
J gene: TRBJ2-1
clone size: -
D gene: -
CDR3 protein: CASSFGGLGNEQFF
CDR3 DNA: TGCGCCAGCAGCTTCGGGGGATTGGGGAATGAGCAGTTCTTC

V gene: TRBV6-6
J gene: TRBJ2-7
clone size: -
D gene: TRBD1
CDR3 protein: CASSHTGGYEQYF
CDR3 DNA: TGTGCCAGCAGCCACACAGGGGGCTACGAGCAGTACTTC

V gene: TRBV4-3
J gene: TRBJ1-1
clone size: -
D gene: TRBD1
CDR3 protein: CASSPGRTGPNTEAFF
CDR3 DNA: TGCGCCAGCAGCCCAGGACGGACAGGGCCGAACACTGAAGCTTTCTTT

V gene: TRBV27
J gene: TRBJ1-2
clone size: -
D gene: TRBD1
CDR3 protein: CASKVAAGGGGYTF
CDR3 DNA: TGTGCCAGCAAAGTGGCAGCAGGGGGAGGTGGCTACACCTTC

V gene: TRBV4-3
J gene: TRBJ2-7
clone size: -
D gene: -
CDR3 protein: CASSQRYEQYF
CDR3 DNA: TGCGCCAGCAGCCAACGCTACGAGCAGTACTTC

V gene: TRBV9
J gene: TRBJ1-4
clone size: -
D gene: -
CDR3 protein: CASSWPGEKLFF
CDR3 DNA: TGTGCCAGCAGCTGGCCGGGGGAAAAACTGTTTTTT

V gene: TRBV14
J gene: TRBJ2-1
clone size: -
D gene: -
CDR3 protein: CASSLIASTPGRNEQFF
CDR3 DNA: TGTGCCAGCAGCCTAATCGCGAGTACTCCTGGGCGCAATGAGCAGTTCTTC

V gene: TRBV30
J gene: TRBJ2-1
clone size: -
D gene: TRBD2
CDR3 protein: CAWTQLAGGYEQFF
CDR3 DNA: TGTGCCTGGACCCAACTAGCGGGGGGGTATGAGCAGTTCTTC

V gene: TRBV9
J gene: TRBJ1-1
clone size: once
D gene: -
CDR3 protein: CASSPTRAENTEAFF
CDR3 DNA: TGTGCCAGCAGCCCCACGCGGGCGGAGAACACTGAAGCTTTCTTT

V gene: TRBV4-2
J gene: TRBJ2-3
clone size: -
D gene: TRBD2
CDR3 protein: CASSQDPGLAGGPADTQYF
CDR3 DNA: TGTGCCAGCAGCCAAGATCCGGGACTAGCGGGGGGGCCGGCAGATACGCAGTATTTT

V gene: TRBV7-9
J gene: TRBJ2-3
clone size: -
D gene: TRBD2
CDR3 protein: CASSKLAGGTPNAQYF
CDR3 DNA: TGTGCCAGCAGCAAGCTAGCGGGGGGGACCCCCAATGCGCAGTATTTT

V gene: TRBV9
J gene: TRBJ2-7
clone size: once
D gene: -
CDR3 protein: CASSAEGDASYEQYF
CDR3 DNA: TGTGCCAGCAGCGCTGAGGGGGACGCCTCCTACGAGCAGTACTTC

V gene: TRBV7-6
J gene: TRBJ2-1
clone size: -
D gene: -
CDR3 protein: CASSPWGTGFGYNEQFF
CDR3 DNA: TGTGCCAGCAGCCCCTGGGGAACAGGGTTCGGGTACAATGAGCAGTTCTTC

V gene: TRBV7-9
J gene: TRBJ2-6
clone size: -
D gene: -
CDR3 protein: CASSASGTPTFSGANVLTF
CDR3 DNA: TGTGCCAGCAGCGCCTCAGGAACTCCTACCTTCTCTGGGGCCAACGTCCTGACTTTC

V gene: TRBV9
J gene: TRBJ2-7
clone size: -
D gene: -
CDR3 protein: CASSVGSDYEQYF
CDR3 DNA: TGTGCCAGCAGCGTCGGGTCAGATTACGAGCAGTACTTC

V gene: TRBV7-3
J gene: TRBJ2-7
clone size: -
D gene: -
CDR3 protein: CASSLTIPGEQYF
CDR3 DNA: TGTGCCAGCAGCTTAACCATCCCCGGCGAGCAGTACTTC

V gene: TRBV28
J gene: TRBJ2-7
clone size: -
D gene: TRBD1
CDR3 protein: CASSFPGQGIDEQYF
CDR3 DNA: TGTGCCAGCAGTTTCCCAGGACAGGGTATAGACGAGCAGTACTTC

V gene: TRBV10-1
J gene: TRBJ1-3
clone size: -
D gene: -
CDR3 protein: CASSESPSPGNTIYF
CDR3 DNA: TGCGCCAGCAGTGAGTCCCCATCCCCAGGAAACACCATATATTTT